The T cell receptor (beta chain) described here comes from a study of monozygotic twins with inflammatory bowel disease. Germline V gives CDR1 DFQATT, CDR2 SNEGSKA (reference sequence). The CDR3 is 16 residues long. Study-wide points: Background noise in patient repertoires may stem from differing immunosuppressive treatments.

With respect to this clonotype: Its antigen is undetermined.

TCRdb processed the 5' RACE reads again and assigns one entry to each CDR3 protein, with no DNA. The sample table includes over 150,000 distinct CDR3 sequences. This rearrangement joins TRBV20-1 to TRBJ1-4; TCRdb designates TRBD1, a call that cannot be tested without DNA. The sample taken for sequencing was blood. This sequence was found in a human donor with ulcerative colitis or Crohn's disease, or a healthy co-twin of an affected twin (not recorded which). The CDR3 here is CSARDPWTATNEKLFF.